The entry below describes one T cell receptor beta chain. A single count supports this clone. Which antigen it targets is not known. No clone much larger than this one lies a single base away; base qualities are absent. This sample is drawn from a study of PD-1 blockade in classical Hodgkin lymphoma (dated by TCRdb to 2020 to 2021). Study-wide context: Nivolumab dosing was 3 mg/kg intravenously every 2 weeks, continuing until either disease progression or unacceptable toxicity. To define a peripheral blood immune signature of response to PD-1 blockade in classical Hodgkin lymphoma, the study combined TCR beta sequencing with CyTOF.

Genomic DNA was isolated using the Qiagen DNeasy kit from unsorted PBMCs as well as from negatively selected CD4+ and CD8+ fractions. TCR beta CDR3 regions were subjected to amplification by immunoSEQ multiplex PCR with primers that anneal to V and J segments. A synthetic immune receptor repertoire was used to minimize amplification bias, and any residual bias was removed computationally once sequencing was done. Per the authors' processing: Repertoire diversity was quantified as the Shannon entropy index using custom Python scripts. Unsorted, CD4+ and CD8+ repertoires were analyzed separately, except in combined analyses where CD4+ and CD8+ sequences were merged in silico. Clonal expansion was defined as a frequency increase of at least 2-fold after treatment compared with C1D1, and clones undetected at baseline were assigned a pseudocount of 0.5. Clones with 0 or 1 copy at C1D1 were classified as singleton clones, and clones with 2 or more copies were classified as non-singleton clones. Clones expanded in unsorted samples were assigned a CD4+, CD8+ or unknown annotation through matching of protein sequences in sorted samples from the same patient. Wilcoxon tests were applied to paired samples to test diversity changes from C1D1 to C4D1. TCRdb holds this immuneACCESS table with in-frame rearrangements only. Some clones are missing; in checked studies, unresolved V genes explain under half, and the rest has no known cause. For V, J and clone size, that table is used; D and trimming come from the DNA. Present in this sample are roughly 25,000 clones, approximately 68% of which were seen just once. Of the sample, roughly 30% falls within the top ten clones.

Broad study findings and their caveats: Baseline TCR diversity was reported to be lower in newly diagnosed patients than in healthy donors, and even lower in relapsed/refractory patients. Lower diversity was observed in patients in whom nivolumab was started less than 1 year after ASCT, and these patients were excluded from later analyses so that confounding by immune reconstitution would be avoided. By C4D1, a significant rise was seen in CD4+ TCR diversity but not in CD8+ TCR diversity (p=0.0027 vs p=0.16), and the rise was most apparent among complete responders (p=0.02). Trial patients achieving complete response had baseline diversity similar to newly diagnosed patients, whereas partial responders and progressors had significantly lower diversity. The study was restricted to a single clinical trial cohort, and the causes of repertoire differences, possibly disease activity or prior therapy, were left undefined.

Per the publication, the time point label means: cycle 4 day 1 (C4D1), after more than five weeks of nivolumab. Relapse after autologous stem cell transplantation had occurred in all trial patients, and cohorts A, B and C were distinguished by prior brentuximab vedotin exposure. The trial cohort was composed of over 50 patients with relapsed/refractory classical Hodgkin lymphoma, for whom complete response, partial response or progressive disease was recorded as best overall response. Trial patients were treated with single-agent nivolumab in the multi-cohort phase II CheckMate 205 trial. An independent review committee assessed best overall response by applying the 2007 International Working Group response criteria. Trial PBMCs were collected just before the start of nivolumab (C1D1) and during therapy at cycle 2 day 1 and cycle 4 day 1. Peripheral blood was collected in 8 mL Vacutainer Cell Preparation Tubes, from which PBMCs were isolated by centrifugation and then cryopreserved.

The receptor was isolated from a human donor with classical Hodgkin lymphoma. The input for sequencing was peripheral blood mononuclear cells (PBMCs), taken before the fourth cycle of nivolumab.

CDR3 loop: CASVIAGKETQYF. The DNA reads as follows: TGTGCCAGCGTAATAGCGGGGAAAGAGACCCAGTACTTC. The sequence joins TRBV28 to TRBJ2-5; 8 central bases correspond to TRBD2. V is trimmed back by 8 bases and J by 3 bases, and the junction contains 5 bases that no gene match accounts for. The germline V gene specifies MDHEN as CDR1 and SYDVKM as CDR2. The CDR3 contains 13 residues, cysteine and phenylalanine counted. Only the CDR3 region is kept as DNA, spanning 39 bases read in frame from base 1.